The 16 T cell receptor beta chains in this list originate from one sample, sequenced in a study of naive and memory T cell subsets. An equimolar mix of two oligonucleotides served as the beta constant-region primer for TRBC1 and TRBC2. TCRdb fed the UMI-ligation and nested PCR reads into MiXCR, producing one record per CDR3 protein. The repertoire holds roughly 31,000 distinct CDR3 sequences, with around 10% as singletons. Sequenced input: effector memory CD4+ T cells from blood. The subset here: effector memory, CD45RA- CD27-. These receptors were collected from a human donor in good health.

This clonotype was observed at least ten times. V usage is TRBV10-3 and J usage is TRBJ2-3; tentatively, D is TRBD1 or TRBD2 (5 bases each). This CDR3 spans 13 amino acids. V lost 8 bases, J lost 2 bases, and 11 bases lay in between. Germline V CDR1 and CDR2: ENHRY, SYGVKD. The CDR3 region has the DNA TGTGCCATCTCCGTCGGGACCACAGATACGCAGTATTTT. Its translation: CAISVGTTDTQYF.

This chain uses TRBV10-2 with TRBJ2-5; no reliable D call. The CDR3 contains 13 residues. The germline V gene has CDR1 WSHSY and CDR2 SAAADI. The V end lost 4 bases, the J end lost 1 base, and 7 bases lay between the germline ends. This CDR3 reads CASSATGQETQYF. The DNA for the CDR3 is TGCGCCAGCAGTGCCACTGGCCAAGAGACCCAGTACTTC.

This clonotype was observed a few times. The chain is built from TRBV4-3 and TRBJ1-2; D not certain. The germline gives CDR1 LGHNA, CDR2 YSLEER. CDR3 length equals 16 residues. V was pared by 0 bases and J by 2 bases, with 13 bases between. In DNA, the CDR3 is TGCGCCAGCAGCCAAGATGTGGGTCGGGTCAACTATGGCTACACCTTC. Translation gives CASSQDVGRVNYGYTF.

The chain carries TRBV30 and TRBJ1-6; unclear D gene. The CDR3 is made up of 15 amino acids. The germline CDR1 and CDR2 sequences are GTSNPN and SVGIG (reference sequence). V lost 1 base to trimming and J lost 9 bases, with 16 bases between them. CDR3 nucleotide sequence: TGTGCCTGGAGTGCCTACGACGGACGGGGTTCACCCCTCCACTTT. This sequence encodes CAWSAYDGRGSPLHF.

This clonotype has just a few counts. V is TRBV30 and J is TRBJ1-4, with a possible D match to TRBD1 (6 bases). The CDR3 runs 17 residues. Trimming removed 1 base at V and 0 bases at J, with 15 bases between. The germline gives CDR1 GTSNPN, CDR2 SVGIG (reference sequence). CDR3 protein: CAWSAPGQLATNEKLFF. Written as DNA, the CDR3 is TGTGCCTGGAGTGCCCCGGGACAACTTGCAACTAATGAAAAACTGTTTTTT.

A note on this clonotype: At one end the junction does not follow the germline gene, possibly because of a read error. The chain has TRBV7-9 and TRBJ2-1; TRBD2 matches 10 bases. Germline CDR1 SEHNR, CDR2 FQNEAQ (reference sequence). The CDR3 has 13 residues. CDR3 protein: CASSSSPGTSAMF. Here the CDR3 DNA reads TGTGCCAGCAGCTCGTCCCCCGGGACTAGCGCCATGTTC.

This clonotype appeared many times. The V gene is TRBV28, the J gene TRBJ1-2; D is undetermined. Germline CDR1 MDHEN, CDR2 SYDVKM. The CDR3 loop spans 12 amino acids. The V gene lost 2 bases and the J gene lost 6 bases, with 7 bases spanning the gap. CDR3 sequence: CASSLGMNGYTF. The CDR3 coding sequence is TGTGCCAGCAGTTTAGGAATGAATGGCTACACCTTC.

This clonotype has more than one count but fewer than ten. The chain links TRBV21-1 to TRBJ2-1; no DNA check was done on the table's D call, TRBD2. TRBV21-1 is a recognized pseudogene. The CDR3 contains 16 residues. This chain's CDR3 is CASSKRGEGPGDEQFF. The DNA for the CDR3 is TGTGCCAGCAGCAAAAGAGGGGAGGGCCCTGGGGATGAGCAGTTCTTC.

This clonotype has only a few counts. The CDR3 nucleotides are TGTGCCAGCAGCCCGGCCTGGCCGACCTACGAGCAGTACTTC. It translates to CASSPAWPTYEQYF. V and J are TRBV7-6 and TRBJ2-7; D not resolved. Germline V gene sequence: CDR1 SGHVS, CDR2 FNYEAQ. Trimming cost V 5 bases and J 2 bases, with 13 bases left between them. The CDR3 sequence is 14 residues long.

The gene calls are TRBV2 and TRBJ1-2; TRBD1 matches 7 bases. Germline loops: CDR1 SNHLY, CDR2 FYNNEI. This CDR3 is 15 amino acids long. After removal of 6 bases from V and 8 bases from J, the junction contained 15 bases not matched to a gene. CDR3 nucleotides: TGTGCCAGCAGAGAGACAGGGACATTATCTCGAGGCTACACCTTC. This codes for CASRETGTLSRGYTF.

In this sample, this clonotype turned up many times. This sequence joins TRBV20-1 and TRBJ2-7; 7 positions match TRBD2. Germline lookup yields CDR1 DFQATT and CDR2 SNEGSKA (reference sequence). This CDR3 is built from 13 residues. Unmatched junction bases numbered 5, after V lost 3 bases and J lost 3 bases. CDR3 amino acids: CSAREGLRYEQYF. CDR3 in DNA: TGCAGTGCTAGGGAGGGACTACGCTACGAGCAGTACTTC.

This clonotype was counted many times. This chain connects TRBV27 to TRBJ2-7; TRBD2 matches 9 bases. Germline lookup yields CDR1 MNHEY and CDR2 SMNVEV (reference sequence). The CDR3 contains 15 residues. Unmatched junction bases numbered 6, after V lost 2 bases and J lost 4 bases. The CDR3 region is CASSLISGGLYEQYF. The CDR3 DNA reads TGTGCCAGCAGTTTAATTAGCGGGGGCCTATACGAGCAGTACTTC.

The CDR3 is CASSLDRREGTDTQYF. CDR3 DNA: TGTGCCAGCAGCTTAGATCGTCGGGAGGGGACAGATACGCAGTATTTT. J is TRBJ2-3 and V is TRBV7-8; 8 nucleotides line up with TRBD2. Germline V gives CDR1 SGHVS, CDR2 FQNEAQ. The CDR3 contains 16 residues. With 1 base clipped from V and 3 bases from J, the junction kept 6 bases outside the gene matches.

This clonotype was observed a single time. This chain's CDR3 is CASSVTSGTGELFF. Written as DNA, the CDR3 is TGCGCCAGCAGCGTAACTAGCGGCACCGGGGAGCTGTTTTTT. This chain connects TRBV5-1 to TRBJ2-2; 8 bases map to TRBD2. The CDR3 contains 14 residues. Losses at the gene ends were 4 bases for V and 4 bases for J; bases not matched to a gene: 3. Germline V gene data show CDR1 as SGHRS and CDR2 as YFSETQ.

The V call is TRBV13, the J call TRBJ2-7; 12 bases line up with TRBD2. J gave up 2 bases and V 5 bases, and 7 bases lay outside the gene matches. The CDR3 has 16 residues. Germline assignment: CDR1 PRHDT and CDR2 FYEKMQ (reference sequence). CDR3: CASSPRTSGVPYEQYF. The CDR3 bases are TGTGCCAGCAGCCCGCGGACTAGCGGGGTCCCCTACGAGCAGTACTTC.

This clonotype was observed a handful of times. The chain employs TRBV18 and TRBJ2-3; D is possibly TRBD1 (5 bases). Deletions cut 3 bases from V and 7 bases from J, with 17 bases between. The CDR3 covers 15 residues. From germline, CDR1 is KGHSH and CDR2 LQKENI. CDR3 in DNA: TGTGCCAGCTCACCTTCCCGGACATCAAGTAATACGCAGTATTTT. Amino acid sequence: CASSPSRTSSNTQYF.